This paragraph covers one T cell receptor beta chain sequence. The target antigen is unknown. After removal of 0 bases from V and 6 bases from J, the junction contained 3 bases not matched to a gene. CDR1 and CDR2 from the germline V gene are MNHNY and SVGAGI (reference sequence). The CDR3 runs to 16 residues. The PCR employed 60 Vbeta primers together with 13 Jbeta primers. Sequenced by immunoSEQ multiplex PCR; TCRdb stores in-frame clones only, minus some. This sample's table has some 130,000 clones. This sample is part of a study of cytomegalovirus exposure and HLA in healthy donors. Study findings and constraints: Accurate prediction of HLA-A and HLA-B alleles (for most subjects) was reportedly achieved from TCR beta sequences.

The receptor's source is a woman aged 35 to 49 in good health and CMV-seropositive. Sequences were obtained from PBMCs. The V and J genes are TRBV6-6 and TRBJ2-1, with 12 bases aligning to TRBD1. CDR3 loop: CASSYSGQGAGNEQFF. The CDR3 DNA follows: TGTGCCAGCAGTTACTCGGGACAGGGGGCGGGCAATGAGCAGTTCTTC.